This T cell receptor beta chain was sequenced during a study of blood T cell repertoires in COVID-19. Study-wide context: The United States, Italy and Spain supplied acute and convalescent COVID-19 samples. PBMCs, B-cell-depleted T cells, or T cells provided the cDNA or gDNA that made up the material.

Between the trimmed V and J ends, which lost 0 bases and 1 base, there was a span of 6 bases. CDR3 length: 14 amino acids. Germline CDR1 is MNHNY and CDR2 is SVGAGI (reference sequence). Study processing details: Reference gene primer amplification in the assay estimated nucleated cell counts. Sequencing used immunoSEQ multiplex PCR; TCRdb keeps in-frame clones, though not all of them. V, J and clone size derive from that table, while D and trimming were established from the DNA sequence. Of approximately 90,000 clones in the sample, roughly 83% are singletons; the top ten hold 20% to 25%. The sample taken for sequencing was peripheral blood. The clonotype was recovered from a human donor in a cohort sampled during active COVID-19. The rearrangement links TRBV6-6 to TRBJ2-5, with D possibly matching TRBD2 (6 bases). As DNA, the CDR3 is TGTGCCAGCAGTTACTCGGGGGGCCAAGAGACCCAGTACTTC. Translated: CASSYSGGQETQYF.